Following are 26 T cell receptor beta chains from one sample sequenced in a study of blood T cell repertoires in COVID-19. The method was immunoSEQ multiplex PCR; TCRdb's version includes in-frame clones alone and lacks a portion of them. The data contain hundreds of thousands of clones, about 90% of them singletons. Sample: peripheral blood. These receptors originate from a man aged 35 to 55 with acute or convalescent COVID-19.

The chain links TRBV9 to TRBJ2-1, with D hard to call. The CDR3 spans 12 residues. Germline V gives CDR1 SGDLS, CDR2 YYNGEE. Trimming shortened V by 4 bases and J by 4 bases, and 6 bases separated the two germline ends. The CDR3 loop is CASSPGYNEQFF. The CDR3 DNA follows: TGTGCCAGCAGCCCCGGTTACAATGAGCAGTTCTTC. The full variable domain, completed using reference TRBV9 and TRBJ2-1, is DSGVTQTPKHLITATGQRVTLRCSPRSGDLSVYWYQQSLDQGLQFLIQYYNGEERAKGNILERFSAQQFPDLHSELNLSSLELGDSALYFCASSPGYNEQFFGPGTRLTVL.

This chain uses TRBV9 with TRBJ1-2; D is undetermined. The CDR3 loop spans 14 amino acids. The germline V gene has CDR1 SGDLS and CDR2 YYNGEE. The V end was cut by 1 base, the J end by 4 bases, with 11 bases between. The CDR3 nucleotides are TGTGCCAGCAGCGTATCGGGTGAGGGCTATGGCTACACCTTC. Translated: CASSVSGEGYGYTF.

V gene TRBV7-3 combines with J gene TRBJ1-1; 7 bases are a match to TRBD1. Germline lookup yields CDR1 SGHTA and CDR2 FQGTGA. The CDR3 is made up of 13 amino acids. The V and J ends lost 1 base and 6 bases, in that order; junction bases with no gene match: 2. The CDR3 reads CASSLSQGAEAFF. DNA for the CDR3: TGTGCCAGCAGCTTAAGTCAGGGGGCTGAAGCTTTCTTT. Filled out from reference TRBV7-3 and TRBJ1-1, the complete variable domain reads GAGVSQTPSNKVTEKGKYVELRCDPISGHTALYWYRQSLGQGPEFLIYFQGTGAADDSGLPNDRFFAVRPEGSVSTLKIQRTERGDSAVYLCASSLSQGAEAFFGQGTRLTVV.

This clone was found once. J is TRBJ2-7 and V is TRBV3-1 (or the pseudogene TRBV3-2); TRBD2 matches at 12 bases. Germline trimming cut 3 bases from V and 2 bases from J; bases unmatched to any gene: 5. Germline assignment: CDR1 LGHDT and CDR2 YNNKEL (reference sequence). The length of the CDR3 is 16 residues. In DNA, the CDR3 is TGTGCCAGCAGCCAGGGAAGGACTAGCGGGACCTACGAGCAGTACTTC. It encodes CASSQGRTSGTYEQYF.

This clone has a single count. The rearrangement uses TRBV13 and TRBJ2-1; D possibly corresponds to TRBD1 (5 bases). Per the germline V gene, CDR1 is PRHDT and CDR2 is FYEKMQ (reference sequence). V dropped 3 bases and J dropped 0 bases, with 12 bases sitting between them. The CDR3 extends over 16 amino acids. CDR3 in amino acids: CASSFRVVSSYNEQFF. The CDR3 nucleotides are TGTGCCAGCAGCTTCAGGGTCGTAAGCTCCTACAATGAGCAGTTCTTC.

This chain joins TRBV10-1 and TRBJ1-1; 10 nucleotides align to TRBD1. This CDR3 region has 15 residues. The junction had 8 bases not matched to a gene; V was cut back by 6 bases and J by 4 bases. In germline, CDR1 is WNHNN, CDR2 SYGVQD (reference sequence). This chain's CDR3 is CASRPGQGTSTEAFF. Written as DNA, the CDR3 is TGCGCCAGCAGACCGGGACAGGGGACGAGCACTGAAGCTTTCTTT.

The V call is TRBV6-5, the J call TRBJ1-4; perhaps TRBD1 as D (6 bases). V was shortened by 4 bases and J by 7 bases, with 16 bases between the two germline ends. The CDR3 has 15 residues. CDR1 and CDR2 (germline): MNHEY, SVGAGI. The CDR3 region has the DNA TGTGCCAGCAGTTCTTTCACAGGGAGGGCTGAAAAACTGTTTTTT. Protein sequence: CASSSFTGRAEKLFF.

The table lists this clone with a count of one. V is TRBV3-1 (or the pseudogene TRBV3-2) and J is TRBJ2-3; weak D call: TRBD1 (5 bases). This CDR3 comprises 14 residues. V dropped 4 bases and J dropped 3 bases, with 11 bases sitting between them. From germline, CDR1 is LGHDT and CDR2 YNNKEL (reference sequence). This CDR3 is CASSRQGVTDTQYF. The CDR3 bases are TGTGCCAGCAGCCGGCAGGGCGTTACAGATACGCAGTATTTT.

The chain joins TRBV21-1 to TRBJ1-2. TRBV21-1 has pseudogene status. The CDR3 runs to 11 residues. The CDR3 sequence: CAAGQFTGYTF. CDR3 nucleotides: TGTGCCGCGGGGCAGTTTACGGGCTACACCTTC.

The rearrangement links TRBV3-1 (or the pseudogene TRBV3-2) to TRBJ1-3, with D uncertain. The CDR3 covers 15 residues. Germline loops: CDR1 LGHDT, CDR2 YNNKEL (reference sequence). Trimming stripped 4 bases from V and 0 bases from J, with 10 bases between. CDR3 sequence (DNA): TGTGCCAGCAGCCTAATGCCGAGCTCTGGAAACACCATATATTTT. This gives the protein CASSLMPSSGNTIYF.

This chain links TRBV11-2 with TRBJ2-7; D uncertain. This CDR3 contains 14 residues. The V gene's germline CDR1 is SGHAT and CDR2 FQNNGV. The ends were cut back, 0 bases at V and 4 bases at J, with 10 bases in the middle. In DNA form, the CDR3 reads TGTGCCAGCAGCTTAGACCCTTCACAATACGAGCAGTACTTC. Translating it yields CASSLDPSQYEQYF.

Concerning this clone itself: This CDR3 is also generated by other DNA sequences in the sample. The chain joins TRBV9 to TRBJ2-7; 9 bases agree with TRBD2. The CDR3 sequence is 15 residues long. Trimming cost V 4 bases and J 4 bases; bases outside gene matches: 9. The germline V gene encodes CDR1 SGDLS and CDR2 YYNGEE. CDR3 sequence: CASSPRLAGHYEQYF. CDR3 in DNA: TGTGCCAGCAGCCCGCGGCTAGCGGGACATTACGAGCAGTACTTC.

The chain joins TRBV6-6 to TRBJ1-2, with 8 bases aligning to TRBD1. Germline loops: CDR1 MNHNY, CDR2 SVGAGI (reference sequence). V gave up 5 bases and J gave up 10 bases; unmatched junction bases: 15. The CDR3 extends over 15 amino acids. The CDR3 is CASSKSRDRSVDYTF. The CDR3, as DNA: TGTGCCAGCAGTAAGTCCCGGGACAGGAGTGTGGACTACACCTTC.

V and J are TRBV19 and TRBJ1-1; 9 bases agree with TRBD1. V shed 4 bases and J 4 bases; nucleotides not matched to a gene: 7. The germline V gene has CDR1 LNHDA and CDR2 SQIVND (reference sequence). The CDR3 is 15 amino acids. CDR3 protein: CASSKGDRAFTEAFF. CDR3 coding DNA: TGTGCCAGTAGTAAGGGGGACAGGGCGTTCACTGAAGCTTTCTTT.

V and J are TRBV18 and TRBJ1-5, with 7 positions matching TRBD1. The junction had 17 bases not matched to a gene; V was cut back by 6 bases and J by 6 bases. Germline loops: CDR1 KGHSH, CDR2 LQKENI. The CDR3 is 17 residues long. Here the CDR3 DNA reads TGTGCCAGCTCTCCCGGGACAGTCTCAGGGACTCGTCAGCCCCAGCATTTT. Encoded protein: CASSPGTVSGTRQPQHF.

This clone was seen a handful of times. CDR3 in amino acids: CASSDSTGGNEQFF. The CDR3 DNA is TGTGCCAGCAGTGACTCGACAGGGGGCAATGAGCAGTTCTTC. The chain joins TRBV6-4 to TRBJ2-1; 9 nucleotides align to TRBD1. The V gene end was trimmed by 0 bases and the J gene end by 6 bases; junction bases not matched to a gene: 0. The CDR3 is 14 residues long. CDR1 and CDR2 from the germline V gene are MRHNA and SNTAGT.

The rearrangement links TRBV3-1 (or the pseudogene TRBV3-2) to TRBJ1-2; D might be TRBD1 (6 bases). This CDR3 has 16 amino acids. Germline V gene data show CDR1 as LGHDT and CDR2 as YNNKEL (reference sequence). Trimming pared 1 base from V and 4 bases from J, leaving 16 bases between. CDR3 in DNA: TGTGCCAGCAGCCAAGGGTGGGGGGGGCTTGGCTATGGCTACACCTTC. Translation gives CASSQGWGGLGYGYTF.

The rearrangement joins TRBV5-6 to TRBJ1-2; 7 bases agree with TRBD1. Trimming at V came to 2 bases and at J to 3 bases, leaving 10 bases not matched to a gene. The CDR3 runs 16 residues. Looked up from germline, CDR1 is SGHDT and CDR2 is YYEEEE. The CDR3 sequence: CASSFLGQWGDYGYTF. The CDR3 bases are TGTGCCAGCAGCTTCCTGGGACAGTGGGGCGACTATGGCTACACCTTC. The whole variable domain, filled in from reference TRBV5-6 and TRBJ1-2, reads DAGVTQSPTHLIKTRGQQVTLRCSPKSGHDTVSWYQQALGQGPQFIFQYYEEEERQRGNFPDRFSGHQFPNYSSELNVNALLLGDSALYLCASSFLGQWGDYGYTFGSGTRLTVV.

On this clone: This sample includes further DNA sequences coding for the same CDR3. The chain joins TRBV7-8 to TRBJ1-5; 9 bases fit TRBD1. The CDR3 spans 15 residues. The V segment lost 5 bases and the J segment 2 bases; nucleotides outside the gene matches: 4. Germline V gene data show CDR1 as SGHVS and CDR2 as FQNEAQ. CDR3 sequence (DNA): TGTGCCAGCAGCCGGGACAGGGTGGGCAATCAGCCCCAGCATTTT. Its protein product is CASSRDRVGNQPQHF.

The J gene is TRBJ1-2, the V gene TRBV19; D perhaps matches TRBD1 (6 bases). The V gene's germline CDR1 is LNHDA and CDR2 SQIVND (reference sequence). Trimming stripped 7 bases from V and 6 bases from J, with 18 bases between. The length of the CDR3 is 14 residues. This CDR3 reads CASTLGAPLDGYTF. CDR3 in DNA: TGTGCCAGTACCCTGGGGGCCCCTCTGGATGGCTACACCTTC.

The chain is built from TRBV7-6 and TRBJ2-7; weak D call: TRBD1 (6 bases). The CDR3 has 11 amino acids. V was cut by 5 bases and J by 11 bases, with 13 bases left in between. Germline V gene lookup returns CDR1 SGHVS and CDR2 FNYEAQ. The CDR3 is CASSEQGREYF. The CDR3 DNA reads TGTGCCAGCAGCGAACAGGGTAGGGAGTACTTC. Supplemented by reference TRBV7-6 and TRBJ2-7, the full variable domain reads GAGVSQSPRYKVTKRGQDVALRCDPISGHVSLYWYRQALGQGPEFLTYFNYEAQQDKSGLPNDRFSAERPEGSISTLTIQRTEQRDSAMYRCASSEQGREYFGPGTRLTVT.

The V and J genes are TRBV24-1 and TRBJ2-7; 9 nucleotides agree with TRBD1. Germline CDR1 and CDR2: KGHDR and SFDVKD. V shed 3 bases, J shed 5 bases, and the junction held 4 bases outside the gene matches. The CDR3 extends over 14 amino acids. CDR3 DNA: TGTGCCACCAGTGATCCCGGGACAGGGAACGAGCAGTACTTC. It codes for CATSDPGTGNEQYF.

V is TRBV29-1 and J is TRBJ2-5; 9 bases fit TRBD2. Trimming removed 4 bases from V and 4 bases from J; junction bases left unmatched: 7. CDR3 length: 14 residues. From germline, CDR1 is SQVTM and CDR2 ANQGSEA. The CDR3 is CSVGVAGVLETQYF. The CDR3 region has the DNA TGCAGCGTTGGGGTAGCGGGAGTCTTAGAGACCCAGTACTTC.

The rearrangement joins TRBV29-1 to TRBJ2-1; a weak D match, TRBD1 (6 bases). This CDR3 is built from 13 residues. Looked up from germline, CDR1 is SQVTM and CDR2 is ANQGSEA. Trimming shortened V by 4 bases and J by 5 bases, and 12 bases separated the two germline ends. The CDR3, as DNA: TGCAGCGTTGCCTTGACAGGAGACAATGAGCAGTTCTTC. Amino acid sequence: CSVALTGDNEQFF.

The rearrangement joins TRBV12-5 to TRBJ1-5; 8 bases are a match to TRBD1. The CDR3 is made up of 20 amino acids. Germline CDR1 LGHNT, CDR2 FRNRAP. Trimming took 1 base from V and 0 from J; bases not matched to a gene: 14. The CDR3 DNA reads as TGTGCTAGTGGTTTGGCAACCGGGACAGGACCCTACTATAGCAATCAGCCCCAGCATTTT. Translation: CASGLATGTGPYYSNQPQHF.

The chain combines TRBV6-5 with TRBJ1-5; 7 nucleotides align to TRBD1. Per the germline V gene, CDR1 is MNHEY and CDR2 is SVGAGI. This CDR3 region has 14 residues. V lost 6 bases to trimming and J lost 3 bases; unmatched junction nucleotides: 5. Here the CDR3 reads CASSKDRDNQPQHF. The CDR3 DNA sequence: TGTGCCAGCAGCAAAGACAGGGACAATCAGCCCCAGCATTTT.